The source of this T cell receptor beta chain is a study of T cells in Graves' hyperthyroidism and ophthalmopathy. General observations from the study: Clonotypes that were expanded in thyroid above 0.001 mostly appeared in blood too.

Details on this clonotype: Its antigen is undetermined.

The J segment lost 2 bases and the V segment lost 3 bases, leaving 3 bases of the junction unmatched. The CDR3 contains 13 residues. Looked up from germline, CDR1 is SQVTM and CDR2 is ANQGSEA. TCR beta CDR3 regions were amplified from RNA. HTBI primers were used for first-round RT-PCR of the TCR CDR3. MiXCR, applied by TCRdb to the multiplex PCR reads, yields one record per CDR3 protein. The sample includes 400,000 to 550,000 distinct CDR3 sequences, around a quarter of them seen just once. The rearrangement links TRBV29-1 to TRBJ1-2; 7 bases align to TRBD1. The sequence was obtained from a woman aged 30 to 39 with Graves' ophthalmopathy. Sequenced material: blood. CDR3 nucleotides: TGCAGCGTTGAGAGGGACAGCAACTATGGCTACACCTTC. Residues: CSVERDSNYGYTF.